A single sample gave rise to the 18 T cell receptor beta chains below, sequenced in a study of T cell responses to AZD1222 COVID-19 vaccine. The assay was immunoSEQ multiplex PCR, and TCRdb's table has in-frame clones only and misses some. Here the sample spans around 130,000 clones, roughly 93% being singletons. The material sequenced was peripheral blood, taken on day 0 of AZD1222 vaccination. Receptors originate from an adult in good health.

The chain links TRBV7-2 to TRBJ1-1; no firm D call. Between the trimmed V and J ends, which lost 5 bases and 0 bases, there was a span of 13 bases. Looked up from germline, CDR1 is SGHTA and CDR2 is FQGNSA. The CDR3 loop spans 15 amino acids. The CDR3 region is CASSGYGVMNTEAFF. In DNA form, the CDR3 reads TGTGCCAGCAGCGGATACGGGGTCATGAACACTGAAGCTTTCTTT.

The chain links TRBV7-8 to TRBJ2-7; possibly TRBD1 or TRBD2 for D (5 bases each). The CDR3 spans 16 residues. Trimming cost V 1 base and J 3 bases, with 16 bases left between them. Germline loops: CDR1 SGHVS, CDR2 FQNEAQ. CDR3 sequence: CASSLVLTAGSYEQYF. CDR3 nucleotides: TGTGCCAGCAGCTTAGTGCTCACTGCAGGGAGCTACGAGCAGTACTTC. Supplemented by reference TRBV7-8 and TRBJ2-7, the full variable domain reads GAGVSQSPRYKVAKRGQDVALRCDPISGHVSLFWYQQALGQGPEFLTYFQNEAQLDKSGLPSDRFFAERPEGSVSTLKIQRTQQEDSAVYLCASSLVLTAGSYEQYFGPGTRLTVT.

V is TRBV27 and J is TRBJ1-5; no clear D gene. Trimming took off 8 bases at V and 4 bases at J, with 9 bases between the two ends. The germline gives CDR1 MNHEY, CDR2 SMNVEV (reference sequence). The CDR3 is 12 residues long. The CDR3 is CASGLINQPQHF. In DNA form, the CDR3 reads TGTGCCAGCGGACTAATTAATCAGCCCCAGCATTTT.

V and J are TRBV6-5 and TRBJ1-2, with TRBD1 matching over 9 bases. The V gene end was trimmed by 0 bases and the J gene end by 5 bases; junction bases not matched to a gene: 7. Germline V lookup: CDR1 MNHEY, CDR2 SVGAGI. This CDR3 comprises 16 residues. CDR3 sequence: CASSYSRTGDPYGYTF. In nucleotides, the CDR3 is TGTGCCAGCAGTTACTCACGGACAGGGGACCCATATGGCTACACCTTC.

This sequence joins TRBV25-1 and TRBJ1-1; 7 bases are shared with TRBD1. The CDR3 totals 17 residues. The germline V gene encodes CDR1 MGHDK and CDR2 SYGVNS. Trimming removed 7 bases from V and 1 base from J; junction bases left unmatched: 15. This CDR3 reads CASIPSGQPPGNTEAFF. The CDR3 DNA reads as TGTGCCAGCATTCCCTCGGGACAGCCCCCCGGGAACACTGAAGCTTTCTTT.

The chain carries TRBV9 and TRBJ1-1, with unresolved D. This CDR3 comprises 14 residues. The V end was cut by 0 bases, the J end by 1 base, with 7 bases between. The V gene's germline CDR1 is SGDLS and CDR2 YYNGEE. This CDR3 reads CASSVGDQNTEAFF. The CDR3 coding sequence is TGTGCCAGCAGCGTAGGTGACCAGAACACTGAAGCTTTCTTT.

DNA for the CDR3: TGTGCCAGCAGAAAGCGGGAGGCCTACTACGAGCAGTACTTC. Residues: CASRKREAYYEQYF. J is TRBJ2-7 and V is TRBV6-5, with TRBD2 identical over 9 bases. With 6 bases clipped from V and 3 bases from J, the junction kept 6 bases outside the gene matches. Germline-derived CDR1 and CDR2 are MNHEY and SVGAGI. The CDR3 loop spans 14 amino acids.

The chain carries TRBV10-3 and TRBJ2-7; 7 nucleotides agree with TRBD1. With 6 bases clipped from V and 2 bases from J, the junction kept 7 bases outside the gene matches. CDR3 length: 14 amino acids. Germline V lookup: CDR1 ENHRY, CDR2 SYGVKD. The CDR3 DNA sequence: TGTGCCATCAGCGTTGGACAGGACGCCTACGAGCAGTACTTC. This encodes CAISVGQDAYEQYF.

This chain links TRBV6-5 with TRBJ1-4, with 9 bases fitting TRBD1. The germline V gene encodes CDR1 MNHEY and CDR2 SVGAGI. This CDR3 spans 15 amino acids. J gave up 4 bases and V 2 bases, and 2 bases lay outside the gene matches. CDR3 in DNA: TGTGCCAGCAGTTACAACAGGGGGCGTAATGAAAAACTGTTTTTT. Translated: CASSYNRGRNEKLFF.

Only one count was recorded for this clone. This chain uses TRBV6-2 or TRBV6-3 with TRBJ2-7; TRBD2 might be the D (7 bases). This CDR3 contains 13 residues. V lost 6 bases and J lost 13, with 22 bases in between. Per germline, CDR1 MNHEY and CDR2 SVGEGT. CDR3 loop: CASSPPTGGRLYF. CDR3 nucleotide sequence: TGTGCCAGCAGCCCCCCTACGGGGGGCCGCTTATACTTC.

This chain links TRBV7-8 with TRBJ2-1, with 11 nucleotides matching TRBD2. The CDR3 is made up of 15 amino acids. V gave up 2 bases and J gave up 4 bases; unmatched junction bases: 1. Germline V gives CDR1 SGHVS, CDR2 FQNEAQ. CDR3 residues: CASSLIAGGYNEQFF. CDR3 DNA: TGTGCCAGCAGCTTAATAGCGGGAGGGTACAATGAGCAGTTCTTC.

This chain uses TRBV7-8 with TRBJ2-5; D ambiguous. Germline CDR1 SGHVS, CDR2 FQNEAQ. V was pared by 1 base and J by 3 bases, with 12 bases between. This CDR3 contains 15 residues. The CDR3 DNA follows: TGTGCCAGCAGCTTAGTCGTGTATTCCAAAGAGACCCAGTACTTC. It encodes CASSLVVYSKETQYF.

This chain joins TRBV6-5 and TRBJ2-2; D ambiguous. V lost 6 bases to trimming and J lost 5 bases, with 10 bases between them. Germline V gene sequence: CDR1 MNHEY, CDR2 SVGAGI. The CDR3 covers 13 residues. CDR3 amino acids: CASSKSRTGELFF. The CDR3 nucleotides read TGTGCCAGCAGCAAAAGTAGAACCGGGGAGCTGTTTTTT.

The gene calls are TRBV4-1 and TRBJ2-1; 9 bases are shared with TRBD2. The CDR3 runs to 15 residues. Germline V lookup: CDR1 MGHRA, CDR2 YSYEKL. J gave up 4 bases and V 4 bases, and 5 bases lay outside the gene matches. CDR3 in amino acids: CASSPAAGGYNEQFF. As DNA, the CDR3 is TGCGCCAGCAGCCCGGCAGCGGGAGGATACAATGAGCAGTTCTTC.

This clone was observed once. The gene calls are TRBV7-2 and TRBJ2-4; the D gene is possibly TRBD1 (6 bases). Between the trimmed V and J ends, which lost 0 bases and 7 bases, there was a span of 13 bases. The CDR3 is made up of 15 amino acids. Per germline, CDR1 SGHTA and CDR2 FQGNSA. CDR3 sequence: CASSLAGTTWNIQYF. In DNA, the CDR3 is TGTGCCAGCAGCTTAGCCGGGACAACATGGAACATTCAGTACTTC.

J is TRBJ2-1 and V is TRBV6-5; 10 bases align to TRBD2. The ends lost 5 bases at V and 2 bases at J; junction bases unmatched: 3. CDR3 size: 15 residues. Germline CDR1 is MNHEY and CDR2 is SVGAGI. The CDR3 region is CASSRTSGAYNEQFF. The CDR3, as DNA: TGTGCCAGCAGTCGGACTAGCGGAGCCTACAATGAGCAGTTCTTC.

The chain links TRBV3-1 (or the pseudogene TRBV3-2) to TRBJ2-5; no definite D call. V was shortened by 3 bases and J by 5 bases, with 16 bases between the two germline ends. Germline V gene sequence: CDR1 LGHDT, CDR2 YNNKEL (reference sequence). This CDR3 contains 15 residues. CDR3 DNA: TGTGCCAGCAGCCACAGCCACGGGTTCGGGGAGACCCAGTACTTC. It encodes CASSHSHGFGETQYF.

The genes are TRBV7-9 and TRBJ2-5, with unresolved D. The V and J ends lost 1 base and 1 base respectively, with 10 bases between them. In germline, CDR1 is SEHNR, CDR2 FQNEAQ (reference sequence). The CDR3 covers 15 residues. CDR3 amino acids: CASSLVTRPQETQYF. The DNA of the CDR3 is TGTGCCAGCAGCTTAGTGACGAGGCCCCAAGAGACCCAGTACTTC. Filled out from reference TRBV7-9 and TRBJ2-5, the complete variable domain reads DTGVSQNPRHKITKRGQNVTFRCDPISEHNRLYWYRQTLGQGPEFLTYFQNEAQLEKSRLLSDRFSAERPKGSFSTLEIQRTEQGDSAMYLCASSLVTRPQETQYFGPGTRLLVL.